These 32 T cell receptor beta chains share one sample of origin, sequenced in a study of graft-versus-host responses after intestinal transplantation. TCRdb keeps only in-frame clones here, not all; method: immunoSEQ multiplex PCR. The sample includes some 85,000 clones, about 90% of them seen just once. No antigens are known for them. The sequencing used unstimulated CD8+ T cells sorted from spleen or lymph node cells, collected before transplant. These TCRs come from a human donor who was the organ donor for an intestinal transplant.

The V call is TRBV4-1, the J call TRBJ1-2; 8 positions match TRBD1. This CDR3 is 15 amino acids long. The trim removed 2 bases at V and 4 bases at J, leaving 6 bases unmatched. Germline V CDR1 and CDR2: MGHRA, YSYEKL. The CDR3 region has the DNA TGCGCCAGCAGCCAATTGTGGCAGGGGGCCTATGGCTACACCTTC. Translating gives CASSQLWQGAYGYTF.

This chain connects TRBV7-8 to TRBJ2-7; 7 bases line up with TRBD2. CDR1 and CDR2 (germline): SGHVS, FQNEAQ. V was clipped by 5 bases and J by 0 bases; unmatched bases: 4. This CDR3 region has 14 residues. DNA of the CDR3: TGTGCCAGCAGCGGCGGGGGTAGCTCCTACGAGCAGTACTTC. This encodes CASSGGGSSYEQYF.

J is TRBJ2-3 and V is TRBV27; the match to TRBD1 covers 9 bases. CDR1 and CDR2 (germline): MNHEY, SMNVEV (reference sequence). With V trimmed by 4 bases and J by 4 bases, 0 bases remained unmatched. The CDR3 sequence is 13 residues long. This CDR3 is CASSWTGADTQYF. Written as DNA, the CDR3 is TGTGCCAGCAGTTGGACAGGGGCAGATACGCAGTATTTT.

The genes are TRBV11-2 and TRBJ2-1; the D gene is possibly TRBD2 (6 bases). The V end lost 11 bases, the J end lost 6 bases, and 17 bases lay between the germline ends. This CDR3 contains 13 residues. CDR1 is SGHAT, CDR2 FQNNGV, per germline. The CDR3 reads CAGGSWRGNEQFF. The CDR3 DNA follows: TGTGCCGGCGGGTCTTGGCGGGGCAATGAGCAGTTCTTC.

This clone was detected a few times. This chain links TRBV19 with TRBJ1-1; D remains unclear. Germline V gene data show CDR1 as LNHDA and CDR2 as SQIVND (reference sequence). The CDR3 spans 14 residues. V lost 6 bases, J lost 4 bases, and 15 bases lay in between. DNA of the CDR3: TGTGCCAGTAGCAGGTTCCCTTTTGGCACTGAAGCTTTCTTT. It translates to CASSRFPFGTEAFF.

This chain links TRBV7-9 with TRBJ2-1; 11 positions match TRBD1. The junction had 6 bases not matched to a gene; V was cut back by 4 bases and J by 7 bases. Germline CDR1 and CDR2: SEHNR and FQNEAQ (reference sequence). The length of the CDR3 is 15 residues. The CDR3, as DNA: TGTGCCAGCAGCTACTTGGACAGGGGGCCTAATGAGCAGTTCTTC. This codes for CASSYLDRGPNEQFF. Filled out from reference TRBV7-9 and TRBJ2-1, the complete variable domain reads DTGVSQNPRHKITKRGQNVTFRCDPISEHNRLYWYRQTLGQGPEFLTYFQNEAQLEKSRLLSDRFSAERPKGSFSTLEIQRTEQGDSAMYLCASSYLDRGPNEQFFGPGTRLTVL.

J is TRBJ2-1 and V is TRBV13; 8 bases agree with TRBD2. Losses at the gene ends were 4 bases for V and 5 bases for J; bases not matched to a gene: 10. Germline values: CDR1 PRHDT, CDR2 FYEKMQ (reference sequence). The CDR3 runs 16 residues. The CDR3 protein is CASSSNSGGTHNEQFF. The CDR3 nucleotides read TGTGCCAGCAGCTCGAACAGCGGGGGAACCCACAATGAGCAGTTCTTC.

The gene calls are TRBV10-3 and TRBJ1-2, with D uncertain. The germline gives CDR1 ENHRY, CDR2 SYGVKD. The CDR3 is 14 residues long. Trimming pared 0 bases from V and 2 bases from J, leaving 7 bases between. The CDR3 reads CAISESPANYGYTF. DNA for the CDR3: TGTGCCATCAGTGAGTCTCCAGCGAACTATGGCTACACCTTC.

Only one count was recorded for this clone. The chain is built from TRBV7-6 and TRBJ2-3; TRBD2 aligns across 9 bases. This CDR3 is 15 amino acids long. Germline CDR1 is SGHVS and CDR2 is FNYEAQ. With 5 bases clipped from V and 2 bases from J, the junction kept 5 bases outside the gene matches. The DNA of the CDR3 is TGTGCCAGCAGCGCCGGACTAGCGATCACAGATACGCAGTATTTT. The encoded protein is CASSAGLAITDTQYF.

The chain employs TRBV5-4 and TRBJ1-6; D not certain. Between the trimmed V and J ends, which lost 2 bases and 7 bases, there was a span of 7 bases. The CDR3 consists of 13 residues. Germline V lookup: CDR1 SGHNT, CDR2 YYREEE (reference sequence). CDR3 protein: CASSFGYNSPLHF. DNA of the CDR3: TGTGCCAGCAGCTTCGGGTACAATTCACCCCTCCACTTT. The full variable domain, in which reference TRBV5-4 and TRBJ1-6 provide the parts outside the CDR3, is ETGVTQSPTHLIKTRGQQVTLRCSSQSGHNTVSWYQQALGQGPQFIFQYYREEENGRGNFPPRFSGLQFPNYSSELNVNALELDDSALYLCASSFGYNSPLHFGNGTRLTVT.

V usage is TRBV19 and J usage is TRBJ2-7, with D maybe TRBD2 (6 bases). CDR1 and CDR2 from the germline V gene are LNHDA and SQIVND (reference sequence). CDR3 length: 15 amino acids. V lost 1 base, J lost 4 bases, and 14 bases lay in between. The CDR3 sequence: CASSIGTGRRYEQYF. The CDR3 DNA reads TGTGCCAGTAGTATAGGGACGGGGAGGAGGTACGAGCAGTACTTC.

The J gene is TRBJ2-1, the V gene TRBV5-8, with 9 bases identical to TRBD1. Germline V gives CDR1 SGHTS, CDR2 YDEGEE. Losses at the gene ends were 2 bases for V and 8 bases for J; bases not matched to a gene: 2. This CDR3 has 13 residues. CDR3 protein: CASSFTGGDEQFF. CDR3 DNA: TGTGCCAGCAGCTTTACAGGGGGCGATGAGCAGTTCTTC.

The CDR3 nucleotides read TGTGCCAGCAGCGCCGGGACTAGCTACGACGAGCAGTACTTC. Translated, it gives CASSAGTSYDEQYF. V and J are TRBV9 and TRBJ2-7; 9 bases are a match to TRBD2. Per germline, CDR1 SGDLS and CDR2 YYNGEE. Germline trimming cut 3 bases from V and 5 bases from J; bases unmatched to any gene: 6. This CDR3 is 14 amino acids long.

The V gene is TRBV7-2, the J gene TRBJ2-3, with 7 bases matching TRBD2. The CDR3 totals 15 residues. Germline lookup yields CDR1 SGHTA and CDR2 FQGNSA. The J segment lost 3 bases and the V segment lost 5 bases, leaving 8 bases of the junction unmatched. CDR3 bases: TGTGCCAGCAGCATATGGACTAGTGTGACAGATACGCAGTATTTT. It specifies CASSIWTSVTDTQYF. The whole variable domain, remainder taken from reference TRBV7-2 and TRBJ2-3, is GAGVSQSPSNKVTEKGKDVELRCDPISGHTALYWYRQSLGQGLEFLIYFQGNSAPDKSGLPSDRFSAERTGGSVSTLTIQRTQQEDSAVYLCASSIWTSVTDTQYFGPGTRLTVL.

The chain couples TRBV9 to TRBJ1-2; D unresolved. Germline V gene lookup returns CDR1 SGDLS and CDR2 YYNGEE. This CDR3 is built from 11 residues. The V end was cut by 5 bases, the J end by 6 bases, with 8 bases between. CDR3: CASSNRNGYTF. CDR3 nucleotides: TGTGCCAGCAGTAACAGAAATGGCTACACCTTC. The variable domain in full, completed from reference TRBV9 and TRBJ1-2, reads DSGVTQTPKHLITATGQRVTLRCSPRSGDLSVYWYQQSLDQGLQFLIQYYNGEERAKGNILERFSAQQFPDLHSELNLSSLELGDSALYFCASSNRNGYTFGSGTRLTVV.

V usage is TRBV27 and J usage is TRBJ2-7, with 7 bases identical to TRBD2. The germline CDR1 and CDR2 sequences are MNHEY and SMNVEV (reference sequence). The CDR3 sequence is 15 residues long. The ends lost 2 bases at V and 1 base at J; junction bases unmatched: 5. CDR3 nucleotides: TGTGCCAGCAGTTTAAGGTCTAGCGGTTCCTACGAGCAGTACTTC. As protein: CASSLRSSGSYEQYF.

This sequence joins TRBV29-1 and TRBJ1-2; D call uncertain. The length of the CDR3 is 10 residues. The V end lost 4 bases, the J end lost 7 bases, and 7 bases lay between the germline ends. The germline CDR1 and CDR2 sequences are SQVTM and ANQGSEA. CDR3 coding DNA: TGCAGCGTTGTCGGTTTTGGCTACACCTTC. Its translation: CSVVGFGYTF.

This clone was picked up one time. The rearrangement uses TRBV28 and TRBJ2-7, with D possibly being TRBD1 (6 bases). Deletions cut 6 bases from V and 6 bases from J, with 18 bases between. Germline CDR1 is MDHEN and CDR2 is SYDVKM. This CDR3 has 14 amino acids. The CDR3 nucleotides read TGTGCCAGCAGCTCAACAGGGCCTTATCGCGAGCAGTACTTC. It is translated as CASSSTGPYREQYF. The entire variable domain, with the rest obtained from reference TRBV28 and TRBJ2-7, is as follows: DVKVTQSSRYLVKRTGEKVFLECVQDMDHENMFWYRQDPGLGLRLIYFSYDVKMKEKGDIPEGYSVSREKKERFSLILESASTNQTSMYLCASSSTGPYREQYFGPGTRLTVT.

This clone was counted only a few times. This chain joins TRBV7-8 and TRBJ1-4; maybe TRBD1 (6 bases). The CDR3 is made up of 14 amino acids. V was shortened by 6 bases and J by 0 bases, with 8 bases between the two germline ends. The germline V gene has CDR1 SGHVS and CDR2 FQNEAQ. This CDR3 reads CASRRTATNEKLFF. For the CDR3, the DNA is TGTGCCAGCAGGAGGACAGCAACTAATGAAAAACTGTTTTTT. The full variable domain, with the rest looked up from reference TRBV7-8 and TRBJ1-4, is GAGVSQSPRYKVAKRGQDVALRCDPISGHVSLFWYQQALGQGPEFLTYFQNEAQLDKSGLPSDRFFAERPEGSVSTLKIQRTQQEDSAVYLCASRRTATNEKLFFGSGTQLSVL.

The V gene is TRBV2, the J gene TRBJ1-1; D unclear. The germline CDR1 and CDR2 sequences are SNHLY and FYNNEI. V was pared by 5 bases and J by 6 bases, with 7 bases between. This CDR3 spans 11 amino acids. This CDR3 is CASSPPSEAFF. CDR3 in DNA: TGTGCCAGCAGTCCCCCTTCTGAAGCTTTCTTT.

The chain has TRBV12-5 and TRBJ1-2; 9 nucleotides agree with TRBD1. In germline, CDR1 is LGHNT, CDR2 FRNRAP. V dropped 2 bases and J dropped 4; count of bases not matched to a gene: 8. CDR3 length equals 16 residues. This CDR3 reads CASGLPGTGFAYGYTF. In DNA form, the CDR3 reads TGTGCTAGTGGTTTGCCCGGGACAGGGTTTGCCTATGGCTACACCTTC.

A few counts support this clone. V and J are TRBV29-1 and TRBJ2-1, with TRBD1 identical over 8 bases. Germline lookup yields CDR1 SQVTM and CDR2 ANQGSEA. V trimming: 3 bases; J trimming: 0 bases; junction bases outside the gene matches: 7. The CDR3 length is 16 residues. The DNA for the CDR3 is TGCAGCGTTGAGACTCCGGACAGGGTCTCCTACAATGAGCAGTTCTTC. Translating gives CSVETPDRVSYNEQFF.

This chain uses TRBV2 with TRBJ1-3; D perhaps matches TRBD1 (5 bases). The germline V and J ends were trimmed by 4 bases and 0 bases, with 16 bases remaining between them. CDR1 SNHLY and CDR2 FYNNEI come from the germline V gene. The CDR3 spans 17 residues. The CDR3 bases are TGTGCCAGCAGTGCGGATTTGGGGCGTTTCTCTGGAAACACCATATATTTT. Amino acid sequence: CASSADLGRFSGNTIYF.

The count of this clone is one. The gene calls are TRBV4-2 and TRBJ2-3; D might be TRBD1 (5 bases). Trimming cost V 0 bases and J 0 bases, with 10 bases left between them. The length of the CDR3 is 16 residues. Germline values: CDR1 LGHNA, CDR2 YNFKEQ. The CDR3 loop reads CASSQDRTLSTDTQYF. The CDR3, as DNA: TGTGCCAGCAGCCAAGATAGGACACTTAGCACAGATACGCAGTATTTT.

The rearrangement joins TRBV6-5 to TRBJ1-1; 9 bases line up with TRBD1. Per germline, CDR1 MNHEY and CDR2 SVGAGI. The junction had 1 base not matched to a gene; V was cut back by 4 bases and J by 1 base. The CDR3 loop spans 14 amino acids. CDR3 sequence: CASSSGQGNTEAFF. CDR3 coding DNA: TGTGCCAGCAGTTCGGGACAGGGGAACACTGAAGCTTTCTTT.

The V and J genes are TRBV5-6 and TRBJ2-7; 7 positions match TRBD1. The CDR3 covers 15 residues. V lost 3 bases to trimming and J lost 0 bases; unmatched junction nucleotides: 6. Germline-derived CDR1 and CDR2 are SGHDT and YYEEEE. CDR3 nucleotide sequence: TGTGCCAGCAGCTCCGGACAGGACCCCTCCTACGAGCAGTACTTC. Its translation is CASSSGQDPSYEQYF.

This chain links TRBV6-5 with TRBJ2-6; 8 bases line up with TRBD1. J gave up 2 bases and V 6 bases, and 0 bases lay outside the gene matches. The CDR3 is 14 amino acids. The germline V gene encodes CDR1 MNHEY and CDR2 SVGAGI. The DNA for the CDR3 is TGTGCCAGCAGACAGGGGGCTGGGGCCAACGTCCTGACTTTC. It specifies CASRQGAGANVLTF.

This sequence joins TRBV19 and TRBJ2-1, with D possibly matching TRBD1 (6 bases). This CDR3 contains 13 residues. Per germline, CDR1 LNHDA and CDR2 SQIVND (reference sequence). Trimming cost V 3 bases and J 4 bases, with 7 bases left between them. CDR3 sequence (DNA): TGTGCCAGTAGTATGGGGGCATACAATGAGCAGTTCTTC. It codes for CASSMGAYNEQFF.

V usage is TRBV6-6 and J usage is TRBJ1-1, with a tentative D call TRBD1 (5 bases). CDR1 and CDR2 from the germline V gene are MNHNY and SVGAGI (reference sequence). The CDR3 covers 12 residues. V dropped 5 bases and J dropped 5 bases, with 9 bases sitting between them. The CDR3 DNA is TGTGCCAGCAGTACGGGGGGAACTGAAGCTTTCTTT. This translates into CASSTGGTEAFF.

The genes are TRBV11-2 and TRBJ2-7; TRBD1 matches 7 bases. CDR1 and CDR2 (germline): SGHAT, FQNNGV. The CDR3 runs 18 residues. V dropped 1 base and J dropped 3; count of bases not matched to a gene: 15. Here the CDR3 DNA reads TGTGCCAGCAGCTTAGGCCCCTCCTACAGGGGCCGCCTCTACGAGCAGTACTTC. It specifies CASSLGPSYRGRLYEQYF.

This chain connects TRBV5-4 to TRBJ2-3; no reliable D call. The CDR3 has 12 amino acids. Trimming removed 4 bases at V and 3 bases at J, with 6 bases between. Per germline, CDR1 SGHNT and CDR2 YYREEE (reference sequence). The CDR3 reads CASSSMTDTQYF. Written as DNA, the CDR3 is TGTGCCAGCAGCAGCATGACAGATACGCAGTATTTT. Variable domain in full (rest from reference TRBV5-4 and TRBJ2-3): ETGVTQSPTHLIKTRGQQVTLRCSSQSGHNTVSWYQQALGQGPQFIFQYYREEENGRGNFPPRFSGLQFPNYSSELNVNALELDDSALYLCASSSMTDTQYFGPGTRLTVL.

The chain carries TRBV9 and TRBJ2-5, with a weak D call TRBD1 (6 bases). V was shortened by 4 bases and J by 1 base, with 11 bases between the two germline ends. CDR3 size: 14 residues. CDR1 and CDR2 from the germline V gene are SGDLS and YYNGEE. DNA of the CDR3: TGTGCCAGCAGCTCAGAGGGGGTCCAAGAGACCCAGTACTTC. Its translation: CASSSEGVQETQYF.